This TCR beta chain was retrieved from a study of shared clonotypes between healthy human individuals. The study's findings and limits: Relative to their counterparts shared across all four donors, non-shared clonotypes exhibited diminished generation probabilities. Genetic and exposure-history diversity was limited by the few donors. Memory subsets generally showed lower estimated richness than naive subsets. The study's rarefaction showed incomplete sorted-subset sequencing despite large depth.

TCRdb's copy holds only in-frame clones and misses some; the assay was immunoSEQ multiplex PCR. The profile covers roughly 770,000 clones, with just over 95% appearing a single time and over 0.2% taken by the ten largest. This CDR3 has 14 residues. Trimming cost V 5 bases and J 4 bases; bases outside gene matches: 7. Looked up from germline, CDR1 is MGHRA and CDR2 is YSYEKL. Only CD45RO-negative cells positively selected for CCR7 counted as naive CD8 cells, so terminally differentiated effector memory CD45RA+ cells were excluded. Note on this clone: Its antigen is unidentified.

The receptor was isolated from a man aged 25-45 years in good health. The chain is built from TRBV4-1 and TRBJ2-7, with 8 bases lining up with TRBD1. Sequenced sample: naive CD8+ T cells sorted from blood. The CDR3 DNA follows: TGCGCCAGCAGCACCCGGCAGGGGGCTTACGAGCAGTACTTC. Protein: CASSTRQGAYEQYF.